This note documents a single T cell receptor (beta chain) sequence. Its specificity is unknown. Germline CDR1 MNHEY, CDR2 SMNVEV (reference sequence). V was clipped by 6 bases and J by 3 bases; unmatched bases: 5. The CDR3 sequence is 13 residues long. Unique molecular identifiers featured in how the TCRbeta library was prepared. MiXCR, applied by TCRdb to the PCR reads, yields one record per CDR3 protein. The sample holds 70,000 to 95,000 distinct CDR3 sequences; 15% to 20% are singletons and the top ten take about half. The sample originates from a study of T-cell reconstitution after alpha-beta-depleted transplantation in children. Overall study results and limits: There were reportedly several hundred expanded graft clones from which alpha-beta T cells came about two months after transplant. One year post-transplant, T-cell counts and diversity were largely derived from T cells produced anew. Diversity of TCRbeta at day 60 was high in some patients, arising from surviving recipient T cells and thymic progenitors.

The sequencing here drew on PBMCs, mostly from graft donor cells, taken 360 days after TCRalphabeta/CD19-depleted stem cell transplant. The chain couples TRBV27 to TRBJ2-7; 7 nucleotides line up with TRBD1. The clonotype originates from a male patient between 2 and 10 years old who had a stem cell transplant for acute lymphoblastic leukemia, so the T cells may come from the graft donor. CDR3 nucleotides: TGTGCCAGCAGATCGACAGGGAGCTACGAGCAGTACTTC. Protein product: CASRSTGSYEQYF.